One sample yielded the 17 T cell receptor beta chains listed below, sequenced in a study of blood T cell repertoires in COVID-19 (dated by TCRdb to 2018 to 2020). Libraries were made using the immunoSEQ multiplex PCR assay. The table was pulled from immuneACCESS by TCRdb, which kept in-frame rearrangements only. Such tables lose some clones; where checked, under half of the loss comes from unresolved V genes, and the rest has no known cause. For this sample there are 200,000 to 250,000 clones; 70% to 85% appear just once. The top ten clonotypes cover approximately 1.9% of the sample. Sequencing was carried out using peripheral blood. Every receptor here comes from a woman older than 75 with acute or convalescent COVID-19.

The table lists this clone with a few counts. This sequence joins TRBV2 and TRBJ1-2, with TRBD1 matching 8 bases. V lost 7 bases to trimming and J lost 7 bases; unmatched junction nucleotides: 8. CDR1 is SNHLY and CDR2 is FYNNEI in the germline V gene. CDR3 length: 13 amino acids. The CDR3 DNA reads as TGTGCCAGCAAGGAGACAGGGGCGAGTGGCTACACCTTC. Residues: CASKETGASGYTF.

The rearrangement links TRBV9 to TRBJ2-3, with D perhaps matching TRBD2 (6 bases). Germline V gene sequence: CDR1 SGDLS, CDR2 YYNGEE. Trimming removed 2 bases from V and 0 bases from J, with 13 bases in between. The CDR3 runs 16 residues. The DNA of the CDR3 is TGTGCCAGCAGCGTCAGGACTACATCTAGCACAGATACGCAGTATTTT. Translating it yields CASSVRTTSSTDTQYF.

V usage is TRBV5-6 and J usage is TRBJ1-2, with D perhaps TRBD1 (5 bases). Trimming shortened V by 0 bases and J by 8 bases, and 5 bases separated the two germline ends. CDR3 size: 11 residues. Germline CDR1 reads SGHDT; CDR2 reads YYEEEE. In DNA, the CDR3 is TGTGCCAGCAGCTTGGGACAGGGCTACACCTTC. Translated: CASSLGQGYTF.

CDR3 in amino acids: CASSSPGIGNQPQHF. The CDR3 DNA sequence: TGTGCCAGCAGCTCCCCAGGGATCGGCAATCAGCCCCAGCATTTT. The chain recombines TRBV19 with TRBJ1-5, with D perhaps TRBD1 (5 bases). Trimming removed 9 bases at V and 2 bases at J, with 17 bases between. The V gene's germline CDR1 is LNHDA and CDR2 SQIVND (reference sequence). The CDR3 runs 15 residues.

The chain's CDR3 is CASSPRRADTQYF. DNA of the CDR3: TGTGCCAGCAGTCCTAGGAGGGCAGATACGCAGTATTTT. The chain is built from TRBV27 and TRBJ2-3; perhaps TRBD2 as D (6 bases). The CDR3 contains 13 residues. V shed 5 bases and J shed 4 bases, with 10 bases lying between them. Germline values: CDR1 MNHEY, CDR2 SMNVEV (reference sequence).

The chain is built from TRBV6-6 and TRBJ1-1; 10 bases map to TRBD1. In germline, CDR1 is MNHNY, CDR2 SVGAGI (reference sequence). The CDR3 has 14 amino acids. V gave up 5 bases and J gave up 4 bases; unmatched junction bases: 4. The CDR3 loop is CASSRGQGSTEAFF. The CDR3 nucleotides are TGTGCCAGCAGTAGGGGACAGGGGAGCACTGAAGCTTTCTTT.

Worth noting for this clone: Other DNA variants within this sample encode the same CDR3. V is TRBV30 and J is TRBJ1-5, with D unresolved. Germline CDR1 reads GTSNPN; CDR2 reads SVGIG (reference sequence). This CDR3 is built from 16 residues. The V gene lost 4 bases and the J gene lost 3 bases, with 19 bases spanning the gap. The CDR3 sequence: CAWIRIWAGNNQPQHF. The DNA of the CDR3 is TGTGCCTGGATAAGGATCTGGGCGGGGAACAATCAGCCCCAGCATTTT.

This clone was detected only a few times. This rearrangement joins TRBV4-1 to TRBJ2-1, with 8 nucleotides matching TRBD2. Germline lookup yields CDR1 MGHRA and CDR2 YSYEKL. The CDR3 runs 19 residues. Trimming cost V 0 bases and J 0 bases; bases outside gene matches: 10. This CDR3 is CASSQDFSGGYNSYNEQFF. For the CDR3, the DNA is TGCGCCAGCAGCCAAGATTTCAGCGGGGGTTACAACTCCTACAATGAGCAGTTCTTC.

With regard to this clone: Other DNA sequences in this sample translate to the same CDR3. The genes are TRBV24-1 and TRBJ2-7; 10 bases map to TRBD1. This CDR3 spans 15 amino acids. CDR1 and CDR2 from the germline V gene are KGHDR and SFDVKD. The J segment lost 0 bases and the V segment lost 4 bases, leaving 2 bases of the junction unmatched. CDR3 DNA sequence: TGTGCCACCAGTGAGGGACAGGGGATCTCCTACGAGCAGTACTTC. Residues: CATSEGQGISYEQYF.

V is TRBV28 and J is TRBJ1-2; no firm D call. The germline V and J ends were trimmed by 2 bases and 0 bases, with 13 bases remaining between them. This CDR3 is built from 16 residues. The V gene's germline CDR1 is MDHEN and CDR2 SYDVKM. CDR3 sequence reads: CASSLRRRTPNYGYTF. The DNA of the CDR3 is TGTGCCAGCAGTTTACGACGGAGAACCCCTAACTATGGCTACACCTTC.

The V and J genes are TRBV6-5 and TRBJ1-3; D call uncertain. Germline V gives CDR1 MNHEY, CDR2 SVGAGI. V lost 5 bases to trimming and J lost 5 bases, with 16 bases between them. This CDR3 contains 15 residues. For the CDR3, the DNA is TGTGCCAGCAGTCGTACGGACTCAGGAAGAAACACCATATATTTT. Protein sequence: CASSRTDSGRNTIYF.

This rearrangement joins TRBV7-8 to TRBJ2-1, with 8 nucleotides matching TRBD2. V lost 1 base and J lost 6; bases outside the gene matches: 5. The CDR3 is 15 residues long. In germline, CDR1 is SGHVS, CDR2 FQNEAQ. The CDR3 spells CASSLGARGVNEQFF. The CDR3 DNA follows: TGTGCCAGCAGCTTAGGGGCGCGGGGGGTCAATGAGCAGTTCTTC.

This clone was detected a few times. The chain is built from TRBV23-1 and TRBJ1-2; D unresolved. TRBV23-1 is reported as an ORF; its role is uncertain. The CDR3 totals 17 residues. With 2 bases removed from V and 4 bases from J, the gap between germline ends came to 20 bases. The CDR3 coding sequence is TGCGCCAGCAGTCAACGCCCTGGAGGGCGCTTTTTCTATGGCTACACCTTC. It specifies CASSQRPGGRFFYGYTF.

This chain joins TRBV10-3 and TRBJ1-5; perhaps TRBD1 as D (6 bases). Germline assignment: CDR1 ENHRY and CDR2 SYGVKD. This CDR3 contains 13 residues. Trimming shortened V by 6 bases and J by 5 bases, and 11 bases separated the two germline ends. The CDR3: CAIRYREDQPQHF. CDR3 coding DNA: TGTGCCATCAGGTACAGGGAAGATCAGCCCCAGCATTTT.

The J gene is TRBJ1-2, the V gene TRBV3-1 (or the pseudogene TRBV3-2); 12 bases align to TRBD1. This CDR3 has 14 residues. Trimming cost V 4 bases and J 7 bases; bases outside gene matches: 4. Per germline, CDR1 LGHDT and CDR2 YNNKEL (reference sequence). CDR3 sequence reads: CASSLRDRGLGYTF. CDR3 nucleotides: TGTGCCAGCAGCCTTCGGGACAGGGGGCTTGGCTACACCTTC.

The V call is TRBV6-1, the J call TRBJ1-1, with a tentative D call TRBD1 (6 bases). The CDR3 runs to 16 residues. The germline CDR1 and CDR2 sequences are MNHNS and SASEGT. V was shortened by 3 bases and J by 1 base, with 15 bases between the two germline ends. The CDR3 nucleotides are TGTGCCAGCAGTGATGGGACACCAATAACGAACACTGAAGCTTTCTTT. Its protein is CASSDGTPITNTEAFF.

V is TRBV7-9 and J is TRBJ1-2; TRBD1 is a possible D gene (5 bases). Germline-derived CDR1 and CDR2 are SEHNR and FQNEAQ (reference sequence). The germline V and J ends were trimmed by 1 base and 0 bases, with 9 bases remaining between them. The CDR3 length is 15 residues. The CDR3 DNA reads as TGTGCCAGCAGCTTAGGAGGAGGGGCTAACTATGGCTACACCTTC. Its translation is CASSLGGGANYGYTF.